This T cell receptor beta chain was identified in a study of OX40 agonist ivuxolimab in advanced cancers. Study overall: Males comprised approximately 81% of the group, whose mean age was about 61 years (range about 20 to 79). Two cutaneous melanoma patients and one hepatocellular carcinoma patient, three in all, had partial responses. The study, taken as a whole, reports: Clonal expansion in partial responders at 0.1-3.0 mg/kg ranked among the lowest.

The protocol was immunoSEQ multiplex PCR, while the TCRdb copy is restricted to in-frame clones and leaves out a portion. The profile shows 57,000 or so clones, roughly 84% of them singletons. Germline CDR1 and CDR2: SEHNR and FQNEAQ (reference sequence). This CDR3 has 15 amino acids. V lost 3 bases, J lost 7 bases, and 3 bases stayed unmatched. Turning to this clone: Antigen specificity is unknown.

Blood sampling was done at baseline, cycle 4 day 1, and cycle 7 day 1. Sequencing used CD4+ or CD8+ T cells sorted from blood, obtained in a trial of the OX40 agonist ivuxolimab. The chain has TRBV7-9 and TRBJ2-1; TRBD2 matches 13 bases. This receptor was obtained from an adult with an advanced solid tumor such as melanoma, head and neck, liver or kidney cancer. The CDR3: CASSLGLAGMNEQFF. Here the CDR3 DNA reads TGTGCCAGCAGCTTGGGACTAGCGGGAATGAATGAGCAGTTCTTC.